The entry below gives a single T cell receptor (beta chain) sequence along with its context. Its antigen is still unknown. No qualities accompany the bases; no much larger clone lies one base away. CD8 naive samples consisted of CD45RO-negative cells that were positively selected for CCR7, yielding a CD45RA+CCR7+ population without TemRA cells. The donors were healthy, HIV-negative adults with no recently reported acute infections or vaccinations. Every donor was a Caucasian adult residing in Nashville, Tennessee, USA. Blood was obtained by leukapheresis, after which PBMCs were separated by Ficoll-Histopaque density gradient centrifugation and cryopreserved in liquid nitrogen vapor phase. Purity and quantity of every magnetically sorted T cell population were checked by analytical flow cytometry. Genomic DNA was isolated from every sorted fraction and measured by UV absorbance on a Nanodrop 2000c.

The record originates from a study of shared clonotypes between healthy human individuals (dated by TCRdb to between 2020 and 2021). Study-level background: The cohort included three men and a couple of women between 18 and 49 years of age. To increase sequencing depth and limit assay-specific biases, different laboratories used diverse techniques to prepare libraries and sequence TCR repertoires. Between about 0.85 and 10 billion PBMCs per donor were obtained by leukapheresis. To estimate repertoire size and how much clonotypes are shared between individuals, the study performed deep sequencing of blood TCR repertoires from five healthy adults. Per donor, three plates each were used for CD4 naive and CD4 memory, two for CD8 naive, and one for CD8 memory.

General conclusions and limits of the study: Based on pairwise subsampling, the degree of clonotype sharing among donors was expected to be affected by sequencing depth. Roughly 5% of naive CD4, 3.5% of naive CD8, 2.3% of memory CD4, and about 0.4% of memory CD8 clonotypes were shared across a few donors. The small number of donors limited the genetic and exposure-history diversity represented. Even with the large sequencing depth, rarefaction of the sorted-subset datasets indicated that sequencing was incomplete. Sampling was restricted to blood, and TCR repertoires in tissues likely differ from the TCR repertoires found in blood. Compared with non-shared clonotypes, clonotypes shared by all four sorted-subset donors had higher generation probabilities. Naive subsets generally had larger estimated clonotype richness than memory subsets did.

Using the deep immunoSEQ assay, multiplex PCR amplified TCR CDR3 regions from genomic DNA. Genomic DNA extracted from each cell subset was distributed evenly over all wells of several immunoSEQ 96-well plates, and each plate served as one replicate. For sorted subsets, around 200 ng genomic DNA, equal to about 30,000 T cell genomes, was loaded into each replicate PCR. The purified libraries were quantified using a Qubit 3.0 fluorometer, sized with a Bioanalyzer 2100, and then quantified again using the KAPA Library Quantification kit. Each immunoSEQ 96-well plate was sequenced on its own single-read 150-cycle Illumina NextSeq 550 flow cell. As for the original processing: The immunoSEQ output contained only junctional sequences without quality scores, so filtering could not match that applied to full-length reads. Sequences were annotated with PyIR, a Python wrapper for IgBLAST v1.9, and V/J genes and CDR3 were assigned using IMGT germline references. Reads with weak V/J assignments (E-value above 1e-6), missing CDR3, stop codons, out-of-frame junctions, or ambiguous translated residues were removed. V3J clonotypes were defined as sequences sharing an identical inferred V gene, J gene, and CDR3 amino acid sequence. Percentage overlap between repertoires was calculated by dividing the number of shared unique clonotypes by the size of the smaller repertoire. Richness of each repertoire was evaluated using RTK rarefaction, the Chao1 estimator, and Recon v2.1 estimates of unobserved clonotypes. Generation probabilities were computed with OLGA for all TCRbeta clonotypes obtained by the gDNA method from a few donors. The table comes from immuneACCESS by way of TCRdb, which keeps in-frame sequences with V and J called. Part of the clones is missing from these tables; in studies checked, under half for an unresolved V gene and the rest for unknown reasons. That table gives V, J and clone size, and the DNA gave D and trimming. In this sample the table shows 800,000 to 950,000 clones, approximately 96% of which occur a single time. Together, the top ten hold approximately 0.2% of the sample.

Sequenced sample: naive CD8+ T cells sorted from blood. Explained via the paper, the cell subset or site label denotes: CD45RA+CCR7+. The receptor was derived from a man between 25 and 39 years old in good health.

CDR3 loop: CASSITLGLGAETQYF. The DNA is as follows: TGTGCCAGCAGCATAACCCTGGGACTAGGTGCAGAGACCCAGTACTTC. The chain links TRBV13 with TRBJ2-5; TRBD2 matches 8 bases in the middle. The germline V gene (reference sequence) provides CDR1 PRHDT and CDR2 FYEKMQ. Relative to germline, V is missing 5 bases and J is missing 4 bases, with 12 bases of the junction outside any gene match. CDR3 length: 16 amino acids, cysteine to phenylalanine. The retained sequence is limited to the CDR3, 48 bases, with the frame set at the first base.